The rows below give T cell receptor beta chains drawn from one sample of a study of blood T cells in healthy people across ages. TCRdb redid the calling of the 5' RACE reads with MiXCR, one entry per CDR3 protein. The sample has hundreds of thousands of distinct CDR3 sequences, over 40% seen once. The sequenced sample consisted of blood. The receptors originated from a man older than 75 in good health. Each CDR3 is given with its conserved first and last residue. Each record gives: V gene, J gene, clone size, D gene, CDR3 DNA, CDR3 protein. The D gene is left open where the match is weak. Part of the rows lack a size; the others show once, few, many or a class for expanded clones.

TRBV7-2	TRBJ2-7	.	TRBD1	TGTGCCAGCAGCTCGAGACAGGGGGCGCGCGAGCAGTACTTC	CASSSRQGAREQYF
TRBV6-2/TRBV6-3	TRBJ2-3	few	.	TGTGCCAGCATGTCGGGGACTTCAGATACGCAGTATTTT	CASMSGTSDTQYF
TRBV18	TRBJ2-5	.	.	TGTGCCAGCTCATACGACCACCAAGAGACCCAGTACTTC	CASSYDHQETQYF
TRBV7-2	TRBJ2-3	.	TRBD1	TGTGCCAGCAGCTCGTCCCTGGGACAGGGGGAGGATACGCAGTATTTT	CASSSSLGQGEDTQYF
TRBV20-1	TRBJ2-3	.	TRBD1	TGCAGTTTCCGGGACAGAGCTAGCACAGATACGCAGTATTTT	CSFRDRASTDTQYF
TRBV6-2/TRBV6-3	TRBJ2-7	.	TRBD2	TGTGCCAGCAGTTACCTGGCGGGGGAACCCCACAGCGAGCAGTACTTC	CASSYLAGEPHSEQYF
TRBV20-1	TRBJ2-1	few	.	TGCAGTGGTGGGGCAGGGAATGAGCAGTTCTTC	CSGGAGNEQFF
TRBV28	TRBJ2-1	.	.	TGTGCCAGCAGTTACACACAGGCGATCTCCTACAATGAGCAGTTCTTC	CASSYTQAISYNEQFF
TRBV11-2	TRBJ2-2	.	.	TGTGCCAGCAGCTTAGTTGCGAGAGCCGGGGAGCTGTTTTTT	CASSLVARAGELFF
TRBV2	TRBJ2-5	.	.	TGTGCCAGCAGTGTGTTAGAGACCCAGTACTTC	CASSVLETQYF
TRBV24-1	TRBJ2-3	.	TRBD2	TGTGCCACCGCCCTCGGGGGGGCCGCAGATACGCAGTATTTT	CATALGGAADTQYF
TRBV27	TRBJ1-1	.	TRBD1	TGTGCCAGCAGCCGGCCGGGACAGGGGTTCGCTGAAGCTTTCTTT	CASSRPGQGFAEAFF
TRBV2	TRBJ2-5	.	TRBD2	TGTGCCAGCAGCCTAACTAGCGGGGGGCCGCAGTACTTC	CASSLTSGGPQYF
TRBV7-9	TRBJ1-1	once	.	TGTGCCAGCAGCTTTCTGGGGGGCACTGAAGCTTTCTTT	CASSFLGGTEAFF
TRBV7-2	TRBJ2-2	many	.	TGTGCCAGCAGCTTAGATCTCGGGGAGCTGTTTTTT	CASSLDLGELFF
TRBV27	TRBJ2-1	.	.	TGTGCCAGCAGTTTAGTGGCGCCTAACAATGAGCAGTTCTTC	CASSLVAPNNEQFF
TRBV7-6	TRBJ2-2	.	.	TGTGCCAGCAGCCCCCGGACTGGGGGATCCACCGGGGAGCTGTTTTTT	CASSPRTGGSTGELFF
TRBV5-1	TRBJ2-2	.	.	TGCGCCAGCACAGGAACTGCTCGGACCGGGGAGCTGTTTTTT	CASTGTARTGELFF
TRBV5-1	TRBJ1-6	few	.	TGCGCCAGCAGCACCGAGGATTCACCCCTCCACTTT	CASSTEDSPLHF
TRBV6-4	TRBJ2-2	few	.	TGTGCCAGCAGTGACTCGTTAAGGGTATACGATGCCGGGGAGCTGTTTTTT	CASSDSLRVYDAGELFF
TRBV7-9	TRBJ2-7	.	.	TGTGCCAGCAGTGGCCCCACCGACAGGAATGTTCTCGAGCAGTACTTC	CASSGPTDRNVLEQYF
TRBV6-2/TRBV6-3	TRBJ2-4	.	TRBD2	TGTGCCAGCAGTTACGCGCGGGGGGATGGAGGACAGTACTTC	CASSYARGDGGQYF
TRBV20-1	TRBJ2-5	few	.	TGCAGTGTGGGAGGGGGTTATGGGGAGACCCAGTACTTC	CSVGGGYGETQYF
TRBV5-1	TRBJ2-1	.	.	TGCGCCAGCAGCTTGCCCCGGGGGACCCAGTTCTTC	CASSLPRGTQFF
TRBV5-1	TRBJ2-7	.	TRBD1	TGCGCCAGCAGCTTGGGGGACAGGCTAGACGAGCAGTACTTC	CASSLGDRLDEQYF
TRBV18	TRBJ1-1	.	.	TGTGCCAGCTCATCGACTCCTATGGGGGCTATTGCTTTCTTT	CASSSTPMGAIAFF